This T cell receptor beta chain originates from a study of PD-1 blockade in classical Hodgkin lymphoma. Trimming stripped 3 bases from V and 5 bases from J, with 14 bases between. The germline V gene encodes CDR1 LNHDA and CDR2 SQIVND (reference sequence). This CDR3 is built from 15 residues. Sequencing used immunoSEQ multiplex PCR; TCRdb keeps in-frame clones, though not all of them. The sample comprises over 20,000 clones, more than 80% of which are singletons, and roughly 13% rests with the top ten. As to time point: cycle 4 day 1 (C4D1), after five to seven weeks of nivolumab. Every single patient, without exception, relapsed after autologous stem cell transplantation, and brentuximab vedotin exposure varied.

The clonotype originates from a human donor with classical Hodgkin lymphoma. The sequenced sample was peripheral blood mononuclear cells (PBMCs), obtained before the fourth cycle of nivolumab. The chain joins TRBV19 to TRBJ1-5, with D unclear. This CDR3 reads CASSIGRFPYQPQHF. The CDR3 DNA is TGTGCCAGTAGTATTGGCAGATTCCCCTATCAGCCCCAGCATTTT.